Below, 22 T cell receptor beta chains from the same sample are listed, as sequenced in a study of blood T cells in healthy people across ages. Next came a second PCR, run for about 7 to 12 cycles, which used a sample-barcoded 5' primer along with a J-beta primer mix. One entry per CDR3 protein results from TCRdb running MiXCR on the 5' RACE reads. The data hold 550,000 to 800,000 distinct CDR3 sequences, with about 21% observed a single time. Material: blood. These receptors all stem from a man between 70 and 80 years old in good health.

This clonotype was detected only a few times. One end of the junction varies from germline; a read error may be responsible. The V call is TRBV5-8, the J call TRBJ2-5; no clear D. The CDR3 loop spans 12 amino acids. CDR1 is SGHTS and CDR2 is YDEGEE in the germline V gene. CDR3 sequence (DNA): TGTGCCAACAGCAGGACCGGGGAGACCCAGTACTTC. Amino acids: CANSRTGETQYF.

The V and J genes are TRBV3-1 and TRBJ2-5; D is unresolved. The germline gives CDR1 LGHDT, CDR2 YNNKEL (reference sequence). The V and J ends lost 0 bases and 0 bases respectively, with 8 bases between them. The CDR3 extends over 15 amino acids. The chain's CDR3 is CASSQDPTNQETQYF. CDR3 sequence (DNA): TGTGCCAGCAGCCAAGATCCCACGAACCAAGAGACCCAGTACTTC.

The chain couples TRBV4-3 to TRBJ2-1; D not certain. CDR3 length equals 14 residues. Germline V lookup: CDR1 LGHNA, CDR2 YSLEER. V lost 0 bases and J lost 6, with 9 bases in between. CDR3 amino acids: CASSQDRRINEQFF. The CDR3, as DNA: TGCGCCAGCAGCCAAGACAGGCGAATCAATGAGCAGTTCTTC.

The rearrangement joins TRBV15 to TRBJ2-1; 8 positions match TRBD2. With the DNA end fitting TRBJ2-7 better, the J assignment may be wrong. Germline values: CDR1 LNHNV, CDR2 YYDKDF (reference sequence). CDR3 length equals 16 residues. The CDR3 coding sequence is TGTGCCACCAGCAGAGGGACTAGCTGGAACCTCTACGAGCAGTACTTC. Protein sequence: CATSRGTSWNLYEQYF.

The gene calls are TRBV7-9 and TRBJ2-1; 7 positions match TRBD1. CDR1 is SEHNR, CDR2 FQNEAQ, per germline (reference sequence). The CDR3 has 15 amino acids. The ends lost 5 bases at V and 4 bases at J; junction bases unmatched: 8. The CDR3 is CASSTTQGFYNEQFF. CDR3 bases: TGTGCCAGCAGCACAACACAGGGGTTTTACAATGAGCAGTTCTTC.

This clonotype was observed a handful of times. CDR3 sequence: CANTGHPIAKNIQYF. CDR3 DNA: TGCGCCAATACGGGACATCCAATAGCCAAAAACATTCAGTACTTC. The rearrangement joins TRBV10-1 to TRBJ2-4; perhaps TRBD1 as D (6 bases). The CDR3 has 15 amino acids. The V gene lost 10 bases and the J gene lost 0 bases, with 16 bases spanning the gap. Germline values: CDR1 WNHNN, CDR2 SYGVQD (reference sequence).

This clonotype was detected only once. The chain carries TRBV20-1 and TRBJ1-3; the match to TRBD1 covers 10 bases. Germline V gene data show CDR1 as DFQATT and CDR2 as SNEGSKA (reference sequence). V shed 5 bases, J shed 3 bases, and the junction held 10 bases outside the gene matches. The CDR3 sequence is 16 residues long. The chain's CDR3 is CSAFNPGQGSGNTIYF. CDR3 DNA sequence: TGCAGTGCTTTCAACCCGGGACAGGGGAGTGGAAACACCATATATTTT.

On this clonotype itself: An end of the junction differs from the germline gene, which may be a read error. This chain connects TRBV20-1 to TRBJ2-4; no clear D. The CDR3 is made up of 14 amino acids. Germline CDR1 is DFQATT and CDR2 is SNEGSKA (reference sequence). CDR3 nucleotides: TGCAGTGCTAGGAGTGGAAGGGCGAAAAACATTCATTACTTC. It encodes CSARSGRAKNIHYF.

The chain is built from TRBV7-2 and TRBJ2-7; the match to TRBD2 covers 14 bases. CDR3 length equals 15 residues. Germline CDR1 is SGHTA and CDR2 is FQGNSA. The trim removed 5 bases at V and 6 bases at J, leaving 6 bases unmatched. CDR3 nucleotides: TGTGCCAGCAGCCTGGGACTAGCGGGAGCAATCGAGCAGTACTTC. Its translation is CASSLGLAGAIEQYF.

J is TRBJ2-7 and V is TRBV5-1, with a tentative D call TRBD1 (6 bases). The CDR3 totals 14 residues. Germline values: CDR1 SGHRS, CDR2 YFSETQ. V gave up 0 bases and J gave up 2 bases, with 9 bases separating them. CDR3 DNA sequence: TGCGCCAGCAGCTTGGATGGGACAACCTACGAGCAGTACTTC. Its translation is CASSLDGTTYEQYF.

The V and J genes are TRBV7-9 and TRBJ2-5; 12 nucleotides agree with TRBD2. The last part of the DNA fits TRBJ2-1 better; the J call may be wrong. This CDR3 spans 15 amino acids. Germline V gene sequence: CDR1 SEHNR, CDR2 FQNEAQ (reference sequence). The CDR3 coding sequence is TGTGCCAGCAGCCCTAGCGGGAGGGCCATCGGTGAGCAGTTCTTC. The encoded protein is CASSPSGRAIGEQFF.

The sample holds a few counts of this clonotype. The V gene is TRBV11-2, the J gene TRBJ2-5; D not resolved. Trimming took off 0 bases at V and 2 bases at J, with 10 bases between the two ends. This CDR3 has 15 residues. From germline, CDR1 is SGHAT and CDR2 FQNNGV. In DNA form, the CDR3 reads TGTGCCAGCAGCTTAGATCGGCAGCGACAAGAGACCCAGTACTTC. This encodes CASSLDRQRQETQYF.

As regards this clonotype: One junction end does not reproduce the germline sequence, and a read error may be involved. This chain connects TRBV20-1 to TRBJ1-1; weak D call: TRBD1 (6 bases). This CDR3 comprises 13 residues. The V gene's germline CDR1 is DFQATT and CDR2 SNEGSKA (reference sequence). CDR3 in DNA: TGCAGTGCTAGACAGGGGAAGAGCACTGCAGCTTTCTTT. Translation: CSARQGKSTAAFF.

This clonotype was counted a few times. The chain has TRBV20-1 and TRBJ2-2; 11 positions agree with TRBD1. Looked up from germline, CDR1 is DFQATT and CDR2 is SNEGSKA (reference sequence). The CDR3 runs to 16 residues. With 6 bases clipped from V and 7 bases from J, the junction kept 13 bases outside the gene matches. The chain's CDR3 is CSAIPPGQGGVGELFF. CDR3 DNA: TGCAGTGCCATCCCGCCGGGACAGGGGGGTGTCGGGGAGCTGTTTTTT.

This chain connects TRBV27 to TRBJ1-1, with 8 bases lining up with TRBD1. The CDR3 loop spans 15 amino acids. The trim removed 4 bases at V and 0 bases at J, leaving 4 bases unmatched. Germline CDR1 reads MNHEY; CDR2 reads SMNVEV (reference sequence). The CDR3 DNA sequence: TGTGCCAGCAGTTCAATACAGGGGGTGAACACTGAAGCTTTCTTT. Translation gives CASSSIQGVNTEAFF.

The CDR3 sequence: CASSLSGSGNRGGQFF. Written as DNA, the CDR3 is TGTGCCAGCAGTTTAAGTGGTAGCGGGAATCGAGGGGGGCAGTTCTTC. This chain uses TRBV12-3 or TRBV12-4 with TRBJ2-1; TRBD2 agrees at 8 bases. Losses at the gene ends were 2 bases for V and 12 bases for J; bases not matched to a gene: 15. This CDR3 region has 16 residues.

This clonotype was found once. The V gene is TRBV28, the J gene TRBJ2-1, with D unclear. The V gene's germline CDR1 is MDHEN and CDR2 SYDVKM. Trimming shortened V by 5 bases and J by 0 bases, and 8 bases separated the two germline ends. CDR3 length: 14 residues. In nucleotides, the CDR3 is TGTGCCAGCAGTATGTGGGACTCCTACAATGAGCAGTTCTTC. It is translated as CASSMWDSYNEQFF. Full variable domain (outside the CDR3, taken from reference TRBV28 and TRBJ2-1): DVKVTQSSRYLVKRTGEKVFLECVQDMDHENMFWYRQDPGLGLRLIYFSYDVKMKEKGDIPEGYSVSREKKERFSLILESASTNQTSMYLCASSMWDSYNEQFFGPGTRLTVL.

The V call is TRBV6-6, the J call TRBJ2-3, with D perhaps TRBD2 (6 bases). CDR3 length: 16 amino acids. Germline lookup yields CDR1 MNHNY and CDR2 SVGAGI (reference sequence). V dropped 4 bases and J dropped 10 bases, with 24 bases sitting between them. CDR3: CASSSLTSTPEYAQYF. The DNA for the CDR3 is TGTGCCAGCAGTTCTTTGACTAGTACCCCAGAATATGCGCAGTATTTT.

This clonotype has a count of ten or more. The chain links TRBV28 to TRBJ2-7, with D unclear. The CDR3 contains 10 residues. The germline CDR1 and CDR2 sequences are MDHEN and SYDVKM. Trimming stripped 3 bases from V and 6 bases from J, with 3 bases between. CDR3 DNA: TGTGCCAGCAGTTTGCGCGAGCAGTACTTC. Protein: CASSLREQYF.

V usage is TRBV29-1 and J usage is TRBJ2-5; 7 bases are a match to TRBD1. CDR3 length: 12 amino acids. Germline values: CDR1 SQVTM, CDR2 ANQGSEA. The V segment lost 7 bases and the J segment 6 bases; nucleotides outside the gene matches: 8. This CDR3 reads CSAMTGTKTQYF. The CDR3, as DNA: TGCAGCGCAATGACAGGGACGAAGACCCAGTACTTC.

The V gene is TRBV20-1, the J gene TRBJ2-7; D possibly corresponds to TRBD1 (5 bases). V lost 0 bases, J lost 9 bases, and 18 bases lay in between. The length of the CDR3 is 14 residues. The germline CDR1 and CDR2 sequences are DFQATT and SNEGSKA (reference sequence). CDR3 in DNA: TGCAGTGCTAGAGATGAAGGGGTAAGCTTGGTGCAGTACTTC. This encodes CSARDEGVSLVQYF.

The chain links TRBV20-1 to TRBJ1-4; a weak D match, TRBD1 (5 bases). This CDR3 region has 12 residues. Germline loops: CDR1 DFQATT, CDR2 SNEGSKA (reference sequence). Trimming stripped 4 bases from V and 5 bases from J, with 8 bases between. CDR3: CSATAGNEKLFF. The CDR3 DNA reads as TGCAGTGCTACAGCAGGGAATGAAAAACTGTTTTTT.